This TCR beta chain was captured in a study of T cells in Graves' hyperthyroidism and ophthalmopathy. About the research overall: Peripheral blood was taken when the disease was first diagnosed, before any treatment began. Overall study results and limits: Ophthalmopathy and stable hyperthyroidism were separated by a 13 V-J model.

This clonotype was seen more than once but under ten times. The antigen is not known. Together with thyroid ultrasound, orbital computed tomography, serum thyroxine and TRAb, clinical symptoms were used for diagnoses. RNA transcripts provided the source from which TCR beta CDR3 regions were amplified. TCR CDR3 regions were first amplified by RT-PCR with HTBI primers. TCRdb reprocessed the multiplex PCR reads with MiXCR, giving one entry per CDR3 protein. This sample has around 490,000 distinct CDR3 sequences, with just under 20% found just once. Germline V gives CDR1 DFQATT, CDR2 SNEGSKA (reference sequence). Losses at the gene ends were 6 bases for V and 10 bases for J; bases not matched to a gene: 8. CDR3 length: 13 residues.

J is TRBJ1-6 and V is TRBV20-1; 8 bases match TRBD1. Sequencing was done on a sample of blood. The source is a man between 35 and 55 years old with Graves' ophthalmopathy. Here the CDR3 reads CSASGQGRSPLHF. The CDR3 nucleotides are TGCAGTGCGTCAGGACAGGGACGCTCACCCCTCCACTTT.